One and the same sample provided the 25 T cell receptor beta chains below, sequenced in a study of blood T cell repertoires in COVID-19 (dated by TCRdb to the early 2020s). Receptor amplification or capture employed the immunoSEQ multiplex PCR assay. This immuneACCESS table, as held by TCRdb, lists in-frame sequences with V and J called but not all clones. Of the missing ones, under half trace to an unresolved V gene in checked studies; the others have no known cause. In all, the sample holds around 95,000 clones, and approximately 81% of those were seen once. The top ten constitute over 8.5% of the sample. Sample: peripheral blood. The receptors originated from a woman at least 80 years old with acute or convalescent COVID-19.

The chain employs TRBV5-5 and TRBJ2-1; 9 bases agree with TRBD1. V lost 3 bases, J lost 6 bases, and 4 bases stayed unmatched. CDR1 and CDR2 from the germline V gene are SGHKS and YYEKEE (reference sequence). CDR3 length: 14 residues. The CDR3 here is CASSSWTGVNEQFF. CDR3 sequence (DNA): TGTGCCAGCAGCTCCTGGACAGGGGTCAATGAGCAGTTCTTC.

This sequence joins TRBV7-9 and TRBJ1-2; D is unresolved. The CDR3 is 13 amino acids. Germline assignment: CDR1 SEHNR and CDR2 FQNEAQ (reference sequence). The V and J ends lost 1 base and 4 bases respectively, with 7 bases between them. In DNA, the CDR3 is TGTGCCAGCAGCTTAGGGGCAGTCTATGGCTACACCTTC. Its protein is CASSLGAVYGYTF.

V is TRBV3-1 (or the pseudogene TRBV3-2) and J is TRBJ2-7, with 13 bases lining up with TRBD2. The CDR3 sequence is 17 residues long. Germline V CDR1 and CDR2: LGHDT, YNNKEL (reference sequence). Germline trimming cut 1 base from V and 3 bases from J; bases unmatched to any gene: 6. CDR3 bases: TGTGCCAGCAGCCAAGCTCCACTAGCGGGGGGGGTCTACGAGCAGTACGTC. Translating it yields CASSQAPLAGGVYEQYV.

The chain is built from TRBV12-5 and TRBJ1-1; D call uncertain. This CDR3 has 12 residues. V was clipped by 1 base and J by 7 bases, with 7 bases between them. CDR1 and CDR2 (germline): LGHNT, FRNRAP. This CDR3 is CASGLERSEAFF. CDR3 nucleotide sequence: TGTGCTAGTGGTTTGGAGAGGAGTGAAGCTTTCTTT.

DNA of the CDR3: TGTGCCAGCAGCCAACAGGGAAATATGAACACTGAAGCTTTCTTT. Translated: CASSQQGNMNTEAFF. The V gene is TRBV14, the J gene TRBJ1-1; D is perhaps TRBD1 (5 bases). There are 15 residues in the CDR3. The germline gives CDR1 SGHDN, CDR2 FVKESK. V dropped 2 bases and J dropped 0 bases, with 10 bases sitting between them.

The chain has TRBV5-1 and TRBJ2-1; 8 nucleotides agree with TRBD2. Germline loops: CDR1 SGHRS, CDR2 YFSETQ. V lost 8 bases, J lost 7 bases, and 14 bases stayed unmatched. The CDR3 consists of 15 residues. CDR3 loop: CASPLGLAVLNEQFF. The CDR3 region has the DNA TGCGCCAGTCCGCTCGGACTAGCAGTTTTGAATGAGCAGTTCTTC.

With regard to this clone: No conserved phenylalanine or tryptophan is present at the end of the CDR3, so a read error is the likely explanation. The limits of the CDR3 on the DNA are not certain, so only TCRdb's listed CDR3 is given. The chain employs TRBV14 and TRBJ1-2; the table's D call, TRBD1, was not checked against the DNA. Germline assignment: CDR1 SGHDN and CDR2 FVKESK. Both ends counted, the CDR3 spans 12 residues. The CDR3 loop reads CASRRWTDLAQV.

The chain recombines TRBV11-2 with TRBJ1-2; D may be TRBD1 (5 bases). Germline V gene data show CDR1 as SGHAT and CDR2 as FQNNGV. The CDR3 has 17 amino acids. Trimming removed 0 bases from V and 7 bases from J, with 21 bases in between. The DNA of the CDR3 is TGTGCCAGCAGCTTAGATAGGGAGGGGTCCATCCTGAGTGGCTACACCTTC. It specifies CASSLDREGSILSGYTF.

The chain recombines TRBV19 with TRBJ1-1, with D tentatively TRBD1 (6 bases). The V and J ends lost 8 bases and 1 base respectively, with 17 bases between them. The CDR3 extends over 15 amino acids. The V gene's germline CDR1 is LNHDA and CDR2 SQIVND (reference sequence). The CDR3 bases are TGTGCCAGTCAGGCATTCCCACAGGGGAACACTGAAGCTTTCTTT. Protein: CASQAFPQGNTEAFF.

This clone was detected only once. The chain employs TRBV28 and TRBJ1-5; possible D gene TRBD1, 5 bases. V lost 5 bases to trimming and J lost 0 bases, with 11 bases between them. Germline V lookup: CDR1 MDHEN, CDR2 SYDVKM. There are 15 residues in the CDR3. The CDR3 nucleotides read TGTGCCAGCAGTAGGACATTTAATAGCAATCAGCCCCAGCATTTT. It yields the protein CASSRTFNSNQPQHF.

The rearrangement joins TRBV28 to TRBJ2-1, with TRBD1 matching 9 bases. CDR1 is MDHEN and CDR2 is SYDVKM in the germline V gene. The CDR3 covers 16 residues. The V segment lost 6 bases and the J segment 9 bases; nucleotides outside the gene matches: 15. The CDR3 protein is CASSTPGQGFGFEQFF. CDR3 in DNA: TGTGCCAGCAGCACCCCGGGACAGGGCTTTGGTTTTGAGCAGTTCTTC.

This chain uses TRBV3-1 (or the pseudogene TRBV3-2) with TRBJ2-3; maybe TRBD1 (6 bases). The CDR3 is made up of 14 amino acids. Germline loops: CDR1 LGHDT, CDR2 YNNKEL (reference sequence). With 5 bases removed from V and 3 bases from J, the gap between germline ends came to 12 bases. CDR3: CASSDTGTTDTQYF. In DNA, the CDR3 is TGTGCCAGCAGCGATACCGGGACAACAGATACGCAGTATTTT.

The rearrangement uses TRBV6-5 and TRBJ2-1; the match to TRBD2 covers 9 bases. V was clipped by 2 bases and J by 7 bases; unmatched bases: 9. Germline V gives CDR1 MNHEY, CDR2 SVGAGI. There are 16 residues in the CDR3. The CDR3 loop is CASSYGGGGERNEQFF. The CDR3 DNA sequence: TGTGCCAGCAGTTACGGTGGCGGGGGGGAGAGGAATGAGCAGTTCTTC.

The chain is built from TRBV7-9 and TRBJ1-1, with TRBD1 matching 11 bases. Germline CDR1 reads SEHNR; CDR2 reads FQNEAQ (reference sequence). V lost 2 bases to trimming and J lost 5 bases; unmatched junction nucleotides: 4. The CDR3 is made up of 15 amino acids. The CDR3 DNA follows: TGTGCCAGCAGCTTACTGGGGACAGGGGGGACTGAAGCTTTCTTT. Translation: CASSLLGTGGTEAFF.

V and J are TRBV6-5 and TRBJ1-4; the match to TRBD1 covers 10 bases. This CDR3 is built from 15 residues. J gave up 7 bases and V 5 bases, and 7 bases lay outside the gene matches. Germline-derived CDR1 and CDR2 are MNHEY and SVGAGI. CDR3 sequence reads: CASSPGTGEVEKLFF. In DNA form, the CDR3 reads TGTGCCAGCAGTCCTGGGACAGGGGAGGTTGAAAAACTGTTTTTT.

The chain employs TRBV5-1 and TRBJ1-1; D gene ambiguous. CDR3 size: 14 residues. Trimming stripped 3 bases from V and 5 bases from J, with 14 bases between. Germline V gives CDR1 SGHRS, CDR2 YFSETQ. The CDR3 reads CASSSGVGWTEAFF. CDR3 nucleotides: TGCGCCAGCAGCTCCGGGGTGGGATGGACTGAAGCTTTCTTT.

In this sample, this clone turned up a few times. The rearrangement links TRBV29-1 to TRBJ2-3, with TRBD2 matching 8 bases. The V segment lost 3 bases and the J segment 1 base; nucleotides outside the gene matches: 3. Germline V gene sequence: CDR1 SQVTM, CDR2 ANQGSEA. This CDR3 has 14 residues. The CDR3 loop is CSVESGGGTDTQYF. The CDR3 nucleotides read TGCAGCGTTGAGAGCGGGGGAGGCACAGATACGCAGTATTTT.

CDR3 loop: CASSLIQNTEAFF. The CDR3 nucleotides read TGTGCCAGCAGCTTAATCCAGAACACTGAAGCTTTCTTT. The V and J genes are TRBV5-5 and TRBJ1-1; D uncertain. From germline, CDR1 is SGHKS and CDR2 YYEKEE (reference sequence). This CDR3 region has 13 residues. Trimming cost V 2 bases and J 1 base, with 6 bases left between them.

The genes are TRBV18 and TRBJ2-1; D unresolved. The CDR3 length is 13 residues. CDR1 and CDR2 (germline): KGHSH, LQKENI. The ends were cut back, 3 bases at V and 8 bases at J, with 11 bases in the middle. CDR3 sequence reads: CASSPYLSDEQFF. The CDR3 bases are TGTGCCAGCTCACCTTACCTGAGCGATGAGCAGTTCTTC.

In its sample, this clone was seen once. J is TRBJ2-5 and V is TRBV15; 11 bases map to TRBD1. Germline CDR1 reads LNHNV; CDR2 reads YYDKDF (reference sequence). This CDR3 region has 15 residues. Trimming removed 5 bases from V and 2 bases from J; junction bases left unmatched: 4. CDR3 sequence reads: CATSSGTGGQETQYF. CDR3 nucleotide sequence: TGTGCCACCAGCTCCGGGACAGGGGGACAAGAGACCCAGTACTTC.

CDR3 sequence: CASSNAVQGPVYGYTF. Written as DNA, the CDR3 is TGTGCCAGCTCGAATGCGGTACAGGGTCCCGTTTATGGCTACACCTTC. The chain links TRBV18 to TRBJ1-2; D possibly corresponds to TRBD1 (6 bases). In germline, CDR1 is KGHSH, CDR2 LQKENI. CDR3 length equals 16 residues. Trimming left V 6 bases short and J 5 bases short, with 22 bases between. Looking up the rest from reference TRBV18 and TRBJ1-2 gives the full variable domain: NAGVMQNPRHLVRRRGQEARLRCSPMKGHSHVYWYRQLPEEGLKFMVYLQKENIIDESGMPKERFSAEFPKEGPSILRIQQVVRGDSAAYFCASSNAVQGPVYGYTFGSGTRLTVV.

The rearrangement joins TRBV28 to TRBJ2-7; D gene ambiguous. The CDR3 consists of 12 residues. Germline V gene data show CDR1 as MDHEN and CDR2 as SYDVKM. The germline V and J ends were trimmed by 1 base and 5 bases, with 6 bases remaining between them. CDR3 protein: CASSLSGHEQYV. The CDR3 nucleotides are TGTGCCAGCAGTTTATCAGGTCACGAGCAGTACGTC.

The chain has TRBV24-1 and TRBJ2-3; the D gene is possibly TRBD2 (5 bases). Trimming stripped 1 base from V and 0 bases from J, with 13 bases between. This CDR3 contains 17 residues. Germline CDR1 reads KGHDR; CDR2 reads SFDVKD. In nucleotides, the CDR3 is TGTGCCACCAGTGATTTTGGGCGGGCGCTAAGCACAGATACGCAGTATTTT. Translation: CATSDFGRALSTDTQYF.

This clone was found once. This chain connects TRBV12-3 or TRBV12-4 to TRBJ1-1; D may be TRBD1 (5 bases). Trimming removed 6 bases at V and 1 base at J, with 9 bases between. The CDR3 has 13 residues. CDR3 coding DNA: TGTGCCAGCAGGACCGGGGGGAACACTGAAGCTTTCTTT. It codes for CASRTGGNTEAFF.

The V call is TRBV5-5, the J call TRBJ2-7; D may be TRBD1 (6 bases). The germline V gene encodes CDR1 SGHKS and CDR2 YYEKEE (reference sequence). V was clipped by 0 bases and J by 4 bases, with 14 bases between them. The CDR3 is 15 amino acids. In DNA, the CDR3 is TGTGCCAGCAGCTTGGGCCAGGGGAATGTGTACGAGCAGTACTTC. This gives the protein CASSLGQGNVYEQYF.